This T cell receptor beta chain was documented in a study of blood T cell repertoires in COVID-19. On the study more broadly: The samples span acute and convalescent COVID-19 from the United States, Italy and Spain. The cDNA or gDNA used as material had been derived from T cells, B-cell-depleted T cells, or PBMCs.

V dropped 5 bases and J dropped 7; count of bases not matched to a gene: 5. This CDR3 is built from 14 residues. Germline V lookup: CDR1 SEHNR, CDR2 FQNEAQ (reference sequence). As handled by the study authors: Using reference gene primer amplification, nucleated cell counts were estimated. Using immunoSEQ multiplex PCR, the repertoire was profiled, and TCRdb retains in-frame clones only, with some absent. The V and J calls and the clone size are those of that table, but D and trimming were determined from the DNA. Of a few hundred thousand clones detected, around 87% appear once; the ten largest clones hold 2.3%.

The specimen sequenced was peripheral blood. The chain couples TRBV7-9 to TRBJ2-2, with 9 bases lining up with TRBD1. This receptor was taken from a woman aged 45-59 years with acute or convalescent COVID-19. This CDR3 is CASSLTGGVGELFF. In DNA, the CDR3 is TGTGCCAGCAGCCTGACAGGGGGAGTCGGGGAGCTGTTTTTT.